Detailed here is one TCR beta chain. The CDR3 length is 14 residues. Germline CDR1 is GTSNPN and CDR2 is SVGIG (reference sequence). V lost 5 bases and J lost 1; bases outside the gene matches: 0. This entry belongs to a study of blood T cell repertoires in COVID-19. Background on the study: Material from acute and convalescent COVID-19 was sourced from the United States, Italy and Spain. Sources were T cells, B-cell-depleted T cells, or PBMCs; the material itself was cDNA or gDNA.

Original processing notes: For nucleated cells, counts were estimated from reference gene primer amplification. Profiled with immunoSEQ multiplex PCR; TCRdb holds only in-frame clones, not every one. The DNA gave D and trimming, while V, J and clone size come from that table. The repertoire holds about 98,000 clones, with 86% as singletons. This TCR derives from a man aged 45-65 years with acute or convalescent COVID-19. Sequencing was carried out using peripheral blood. This rearrangement joins TRBV30 to TRBJ2-6, with TRBD1 matching 9 bases. The CDR3 region is CAWDRGSGANVLTF. CDR3 coding DNA: TGTGCCTGGGACAGGGGGTCTGGGGCCAACGTCCTGACTTTC.